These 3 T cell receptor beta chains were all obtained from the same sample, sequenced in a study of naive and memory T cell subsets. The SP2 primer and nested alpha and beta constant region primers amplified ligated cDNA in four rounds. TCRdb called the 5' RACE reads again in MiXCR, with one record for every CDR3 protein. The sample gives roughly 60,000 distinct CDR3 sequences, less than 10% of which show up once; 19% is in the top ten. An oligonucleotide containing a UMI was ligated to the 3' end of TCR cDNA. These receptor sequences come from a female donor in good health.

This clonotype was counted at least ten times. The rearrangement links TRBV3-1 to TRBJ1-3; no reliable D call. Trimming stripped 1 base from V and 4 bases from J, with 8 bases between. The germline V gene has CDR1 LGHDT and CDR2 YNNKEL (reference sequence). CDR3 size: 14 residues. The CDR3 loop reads CASSQVGRGNTIYF. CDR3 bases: TGTGCCAGCAGCCAAGTAGGGCGAGGAAACACCATATATTTT. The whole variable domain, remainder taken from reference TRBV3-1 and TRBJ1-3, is DTAVSQTPKYLVTQMGNDKSIKCEQNLGHDTMYWYKQDSKKFLKIMFSYNNKELIINETVPNRFSPKSPDKAHLNLHINSLELGDSAVYFCASSQVGRGNTIYFGEGSWLTVV.

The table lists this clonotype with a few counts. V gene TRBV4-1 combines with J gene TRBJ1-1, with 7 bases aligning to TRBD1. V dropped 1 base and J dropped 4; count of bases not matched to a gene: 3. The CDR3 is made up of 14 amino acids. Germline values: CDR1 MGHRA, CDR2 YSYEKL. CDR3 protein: CASSQGTGATEAFF. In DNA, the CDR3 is TGCGCCAGCAGCCAAGGAACAGGGGCCACTGAAGCTTTCTTT.

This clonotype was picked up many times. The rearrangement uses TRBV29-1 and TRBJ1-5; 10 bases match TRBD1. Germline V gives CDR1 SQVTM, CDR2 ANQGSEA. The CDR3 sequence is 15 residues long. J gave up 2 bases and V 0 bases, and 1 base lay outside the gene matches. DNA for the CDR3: TGCAGCGTTGAAGACGGGACAGGGGGCAATCAGCCCCAGCATTTT. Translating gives CSVEDGTGGNQPQHF.